This T cell receptor beta chain was sequenced in a study of blood T cell repertoires in COVID-19. Germline lookup yields CDR1 MNHEY and CDR2 SMNVEV (reference sequence). The CDR3 sequence is 14 residues long. V dropped 3 bases and J dropped 6 bases, with 9 bases sitting between them. This study enrolled people aged about 18 to 90 from roughly 24 US geographic areas. Self-reported history from a screening survey and questionnaire set each donor's cohort. It was within 2 weeks before study entry that exposed participants met a COVID-19 case. Methods used by the authors: Scientists estimated how many nucleated cells there were by amplifying reference gene primers. Only in-frame clones appear in the TCRdb table, and some are missing; sequencing was by immunoSEQ multiplex PCR. V, J and clone size are taken as reported in that table, and D and trimming were inferred from the DNA itself. The repertoire has fewer than 400,000 clones, 85% of them found once; the top ten carry under 2%.

The receptor was isolated from a young woman who had been exposed to COVID-19. This rearrangement joins TRBV27 to TRBJ1-6; no clear D. Source material: PBMCs or T cells enriched from blood (not recorded which). The CDR3 nucleotides read TGTGCCAGCAGTTTTAAAGGAGGTAATTCACCCCTCCACTTT. Translated, it gives CASSFKGGNSPLHF.